This T cell receptor (beta chain) was sequenced for a study of shared T cell receptors in the human thymus (dated by TCRdb to about 2021). A note on the overall study: The study examined how the human thymus generates shared, self-reactive T-cell receptor alpha chains.

The method behind the library was the immunoSEQ multiplex PCR assay. TCRdb limited this immuneACCESS table to in-frame rearrangements with V and J called. A share of clones is missing; checked studies link under half to unresolved V genes, and the rest is unexplained. The table for this sample lists 630,000 or so clones; 70% to 90% of them were counted only once. The biggest ten clones account for just under 0.0095% of the sample. For this clone: Its recognized antigen is unknown. Base qualities were left out, and no much larger clone turns up one base away.

The CDR3 has 17 amino acids, counting the end cysteine and phenylalanine. The DNA shown is the 51-base CDR3, in frame from base 1. The junction carries 19 bases between V and J, which are trimmed by 3 bases and 4 bases respectively. Via the germline V gene, CDR1 is SGHRS and CDR2 YFSETQ. These data were also reused for a study on human thymus T cells. Looking at the second paper: The donors were immunologically healthy infants in Finland who had open corrective cardiac surgery for congenital heart defects. The thymus tissue came from surgical resects taken out during corrective cardiac surgery. Biased V and J gene segment usage appeared to be present in both thymic and peripheral blood repertoires. According to the related research, thymic TCR repertoires were highly overlapping among unrelated individuals. The study used roughly 8 infant thymus samples plus four related peripheral blood samples to characterize TCR alpha and beta repertoires. Donor ages ranged from roughly 6 to 250 days, and the cohort comprised five to seven male and a couple of female infants. Thymocytes were released mechanically from tissue and stored at -70 °C as pellets of 10-30 million cells. A QIAsymphony instrument was used to extract genomic DNA from frozen cell pellets. The immunoSEQ multiplex PCR assay was used to amplify the TCRB and TCRAD loci from a standardized quantity of quality-controlled genomic DNA. The amplicons spanned the V(D)J region and were long enough to cover the CDR3 and allow V and J genes to be identified. Amplicon sequencing was performed on an Illumina platform through the commercial immunoSEQ service. Primer bias and sequencing errors were corrected as previously described, and TCRAD and TCRB definitions were based on the IMGT database. The repertoires were analysed using immunoSEQ Analyzer 3.0 and VDJTools for basic statistics, V/J segment usage, diversity estimates, rarefaction and pairwise overlap. Diversity was estimated using the Chao1, ChaoE, Efron-Thisted, Shannon and inverse Simpson indices, and was also estimated on datasets down-sampled to the size of the smallest sample. Repertoire overlap was determined by strict matching of CDR3 nucleotide sequence, V gene and J gene, and Jaccard-based multidimensional scaling clustering was applied. On average, approximately 790,000 unique TCRB clonotypes were obtained from thymus samples, compared with some 84,000 from blood samples.

This clonotype was sampled from a boy younger than two with a congenital heart defect. Donor details come from another sample of the same person, matched by shared clones. The sequencing sample was made of thymocytes. This receptor chain uses TRBV5-1 and TRBJ2-2; a tentative D match to TRBD2 spans 6 bases. Read as DNA, the sequence is TGCGCCAGCAGCTCGCTTGAAGGGGAGGCGTGCACCGGGGAGCTGTTTTTT. Its coded protein is CASSSLEGEACTGELFF. With the rest looked up from the reference TRBV5-1 and TRBJ2-2 genes rather than sequenced, the full variable domain is KAGVTQTPRYLIKTRGQQVTLSCSPISGHRSVSWYQQTPGQGLQFLFEYFSETQRNKGNFPGRFSGRQFSNSRSEMNVSTLELGDSALYLCASSSLEGEACTGELFFGEGSRLTVL.